This T cell receptor (beta chain) was observed in a study of vaccination effects on CD4 cells after COVID-19 (dated 2022 in TCRdb). Background for the entire study: To identify antigen-specific CD4+ T cell clonotypes by their expansion, the ViraFEST assay first stimulated PBMC with viral peptide pools and then applied TCR sequencing. Across the study, the median time from the second dose to post-vaccine sampling was 72 days (range 14 to 241). Altogether, roughly 10 COVID-19 convalescent patients and a handful of SARS-CoV-2-naive healthy vaccine recipients made up the full study. Each well held 1.5 million to 2 million PBMC cultured in IMDM containing approximately 5% human AB serum, 10 IU/ml IL-2 and gentamicin, along with about 9.3 ug/ml peptides. In the study, cultures from other donors were sequenced using the Oncomine TCR Beta short-read assay on an Illumina iSeq 100. SARS-CoV-2 spike-specific CD4+ TCR repertoires were compared before and after mRNA vaccination in COVID-19 convalescent patients and in infection-naive vaccine recipients.

A few counts support this clone. Its target antigen remains unknown. No base quality values were provided; no much bigger clone lies one nucleotide off. After more than 9 days of culture, CD4+ T cells were isolated with the EasySep CD4+ T cell isolation kit. Each participant received two doses of an mRNA SARS-CoV-2 vaccine, either BNT162b2 or mRNA-1273. None of the healthy vaccine recipients had a prior SARS-CoV-2 infection, which was confirmed by nucleocapsid antibody tests that came back negative both before and after vaccination. Half of the culture medium was replaced with fresh IL-2-containing medium on days 3 and 7. Unless otherwise noted, each peptide stimulation condition was cultured in triplicate wells. PBMC were separated from whole blood using Ficoll-Paque Plus gradient centrifugation and were then either cryopreserved at -140C or used fresh. The QIAamp micro DNA kit was used to extract genomic DNA from the cultured CD4+ T cells.

Preparation of the library involved the immunoSEQ multiplex PCR assay. DNA from the CD4+ T cells that had been cultured and isolated underwent TCR beta CDR3 sequencing. In the paper's pipeline: The analysis removed non-productive TCR sequences, trimmed reads to the CDR3 region, and retained only CDR3s that were 7 or more amino acids long. The MANAFEST web app was used to pick out antigen-specific clonotypes by comparing their expansion in peptide wells with that in reference cultures. To count as positive, a clone had to show expansion at FDR<0.05 compared with the reference and with all other wells, an odds ratio above 5, and a frequency above 0.1% in two replicate wells. Cross-reactive clonotypes were defined as significantly expanded in SARS-CoV-2 spike wells and in at least one common cold coronavirus spike condition. Using the stringdist R package, CDR3 similarity was measured by Levenshtein distance, and unrooted trees were constructed with ape in R 3.6.1. In its TCRdb copy, this immuneACCESS table keeps in-frame sequences only and misses some clones. Where compared with another copy, unresolved V genes explain less than half of these, and the others have no known cause. That table is the source of V, J and clone size, and D and trimming were worked out from the DNA. The table for this sample lists 37,000 or so clones; under 70% of them were counted only once. The ten largest account for approximately 8% of the sample.

Paper-wide results and their limitations: In healthy vaccine recipients, vaccine-induced clones were almost all SARS-CoV-2 mono-reactive, with only 1 of 255 cross-reactive with common cold coronaviruses. The study was limited by a small number of convalescent patients and lacked early post-infection timepoints. Clones induced by infection and clones induced by vaccination both contracted markedly at late timepoints after vaccination, which fits with T cell responses waning over time.

The sequence was collected from a human donor who received a COVID-19 vaccine. Sequencing was performed on CD4+ T cells from PBMCs cultured without peptide, taken after COVID-19 vaccination.

Here is the DNA: TGTGCCAGCAGTGGGTGGACAGGGCTTGGCTACACCTTC. This is translated as CASSGWTGLGYTF. The rearranged segments are TRBV12-3 or TRBV12-4 and TRBJ1-2; 8 bases in the junction line up with TRBD1. The CDR3, cysteine through phenylalanine, is 13 amino acids long. The retained sequence is limited to the CDR3, 39 bases, with the frame set at the first base. Trimming leaves V shorter by 5 bases and J shorter by 7 bases, with the junction holding 6 bases beyond the gene matches.